This is a list of T cell receptor beta chains from one sample in a study of glioma-infiltrating T cells after dendritic cell vaccination. Here immunoSEQ multiplex PCR was the method, and the copy in TCRdb shows in-frame clones only, minus some. The sample lists roughly 70,000 clones, 82% occurring once. Specimen: blood, collected before dendritic cell vaccination. These receptors all stem from a human donor with glioblastoma. CDR3s include the opening cysteine and the closing phenylalanine or tryptophan. The D gene is left open where the match is weak. Expanded clones get a size class; other rows say once, few or many, or leave the size out.

V: TRBV7-9; size: .; D: TRBD1; J: TRBJ1-6; DNA: TGTGCCAGCAGCTTAGCCGGGACAGATAATTCACCCCTCCACTTT; CDR3: CASSLAGTDNSPLHF
V: TRBV30; size: once; D: .; J: TRBJ1-5; DNA: TGTGCCTGGAGGGGCCCAGGGAGCAATCAGCCCCAGCATTTT; CDR3: CAWRGPGSNQPQHF
V: TRBV9; size: once; D: .; J: TRBJ1-4; DNA: TGTGCCAGCAGCGTGGGGCAGGGGAATGAAAAACTGTTTTTT; CDR3: CASSVGQGNEKLFF
V: TRBV6-6; size: .; D: TRBD1; J: TRBJ1-2; DNA: TGTGCCAGCAGTTCCGGGACAGGGGGGGGGAACTATGGCTACACCTTC; CDR3: CASSSGTGGGNYGYTF
V: TRBV7-2; size: .; D: .; J: TRBJ2-1; DNA: TGTGCCAGCAGGGTGGCGGGGGCTTTCAATGAGCAGTTCTTC; CDR3: CASRVAGAFNEQFF
V: TRBV5-1; size: .; D: .; J: TRBJ1-1; DNA: TGCGCCAGCAGCCTACAGGGAACTGAAGCTTTCTTT; CDR3: CASSLQGTEAFF
V: TRBV27; size: .; D: .; J: TRBJ1-5; DNA: TGTGCCAGCAGTCCGCAAATCGACCGGGACAAAAATCAGCCCCAGCATTTT; CDR3: CASSPQIDRDKNQPQHF
V: TRBV7-2; size: .; D: TRBD2; J: TRBJ2-7; DNA: TGTGCCAGCAGCTCCAGCGGGGGGAGCTCCTACGAGCAGTACTTC; CDR3: CASSSSGGSSYEQYF
V: TRBV25-1; size: .; D: .; J: TRBJ1-5; DNA: TGTGCCAGCAGCCGGGATGCCAATCAGCCCCAGCATTTT; CDR3: CASSRDANQPQHF
V: TRBV7-9; size: .; D: TRBD2; J: TRBJ2-3; DNA: TGTGCCAGCAGGAAAGCGGGAGGGATAAGCACAGATACGCAGTATTTT; CDR3: CASRKAGGISTDTQYF
V: TRBV11-3; size: .; D: .; J: TRBJ1-1; DNA: TGTGCCAGCTCTAAAGGAGCGAACACTGAAGCTTTCTTT; CDR3: CASSKGANTEAFF
V: TRBV5-4; size: .; D: TRBD2; J: TRBJ2-5; DNA: TGTGCCAGCACCGCGGCGGGGATTGGTAGCGGGAGCCCAGAGACCCAGTACTTC; CDR3: CASTAAGIGSGSPETQYF
V: TRBV7-2; size: .; D: TRBD1; J: TRBJ1-3; DNA: TGTGCCAGCAGCTTAGCGGGACAGGGGAACACCATATATTTT; CDR3: CASSLAGQGNTIYF
V: TRBV9; size: .; D: TRBD1; J: TRBJ2-3; DNA: TGTGCCAGCAGCATAAGGACAGGAGCTAGCACAGATACGCAGTATTTT; CDR3: CASSIRTGASTDTQYF
V: TRBV5-4; size: .; D: TRBD1; J: TRBJ1-1; DNA: TGTGCCAGCAGCGGACAGGCTTCGCCGAACACTGAAGCTTTCTTT; CDR3: CASSGQASPNTEAFF
V: TRBV7-2; size: .; D: TRBD1; J: TRBJ1-5; DNA: TGTGCCAGCAGCTTACGGACAGGGAGCAATCAGCCCCAGCATTTT; CDR3: CASSLRTGSNQPQHF
V: TRBV11-2; size: once; D: TRBD1; J: TRBJ2-4; DNA: TGTGCCAGCAGCTTAGAACCGGGACAGGAAAACATTCAGTACTTC; CDR3: CASSLEPGQENIQYF
V: TRBV2; size: few; D: TRBD1; J: TRBJ1-2; DNA: TGTGCCAGCAGTGACCCGACAGGGGGCGGATATGGCTACACCTTC; CDR3: CASSDPTGGGYGYTF
V: TRBV11-2; size: .; D: TRBD2; J: TRBJ2-2; DNA: TGTGCCAGCAGCTTAGTTAGCGGGAGGTCGAACACCGGGGAGCTGTTTTTT; CDR3: CASSLVSGRSNTGELFF
V: TRBV5-1; size: .; D: TRBD2; J: TRBJ2-7; DNA: TGCGCCAGCAGCTTAGGAGGGGAGGGTCACGAGCAGTACTTC; CDR3: CASSLGGEGHEQYF
V: TRBV30; size: .; D: .; J: TRBJ1-2; DNA: TGTGCCTGGAGTGTCGGGGGGGTATTACAAGGCTACACCTTC; CDR3: CAWSVGGVLQGYTF
V: TRBV4-1; size: few; D: .; J: TRBJ1-1; DNA: TGCGCCAGCAGCCAGGCAGGGATGAACACTGAAGCTTTCTTT; CDR3: CASSQAGMNTEAFF
V: TRBV19; size: .; D: TRBD1; J: TRBJ1-3; DNA: TGTGCCAGTAGTCCAGGGGGTTCTGGAAACACCATATATTTT; CDR3: CASSPGGSGNTIYF
V: TRBV5-6; size: .; D: TRBD1; J: TRBJ1-6; DNA: TGTGCCAGCAGCTTCTCGGGACAGGGGGAGAGTTCACCCCTCCACTTT; CDR3: CASSFSGQGESSPLHF
V: TRBV6-1; size: .; D: .; J: TRBJ2-2; DNA: TGTGCCAGCAGATCCGGGACAAGGAACACCGGGGAGCTGTTTTTT; CDR3: CASRSGTRNTGELFF
V: TRBV19; size: .; D: .; J: TRBJ1-1; DNA: TGTGCCAGTACCGATTCCGGGACATCAATGAACACTGAAGCTTTCTTT; CDR3: CASTDSGTSMNTEAFF
V: TRBV4-1; size: .; D: TRBD1; J: TRBJ1-4; DNA: TGCGCCAGCAGTCGCACAGGGGGGCCTAATGAAAAACTGTTTTTT; CDR3: CASSRTGGPNEKLFF
V: TRBV19; size: .; D: .; J: TRBJ1-2; DNA: TGTGCCAGTAGGCAGGGAAGGCATGGCTACACCTTC; CDR3: CASRQGRHGYTF
V: TRBV6-1; size: .; D: .; J: TRBJ2-3; DNA: TGTGCCAGCAGACAGGAGAGCACAGATACGCAGTATTTT; CDR3: CASRQESTDTQYF
V: TRBV27; size: .; D: .; J: TRBJ1-5; DNA: TGTGCCAGCAGTTTATCGATAGATAGCAATCAGCCCCAGCATTTT; CDR3: CASSLSIDSNQPQHF
V: TRBV7-2; size: .; D: .; J: TRBJ1-2; DNA: TGTGCCAGCAGCGAAAGGACTGCCGGGGATGGCTACACCTTC; CDR3: CASSERTAGDGYTF
V: TRBV14; size: .; D: TRBD2; J: TRBJ2-4; DNA: TGTGCCAGCAGCCAAGTAACTAGCGGGAGTATGGTAGCCAAAAACATTCAGTACTTC; CDR3: CASSQVTSGSMVAKNIQYF
V: TRBV15; size: .; D: .; J: TRBJ1-2; DNA: TGTGCCACCAGCAGGGACGGGACAAAGATCAGCGGCTACACCTTC; CDR3: CATSRDGTKISGYTF
V: TRBV15; size: .; D: .; J: TRBJ2-3; DNA: TGTGCCACCAGCCGGAGGGGCAGCACAGATACGCAGTATTTT; CDR3: CATSRRGSTDTQYF
V: TRBV12-5; size: .; D: TRBD2; J: TRBJ2-3; DNA: TGTGCTAGTGCCAACCCTCCCGGGACTAGCGGGCGAAGCACAGATACGCAGTATTTT; CDR3: CASANPPGTSGRSTDTQYF
V: TRBV27; size: .; D: .; J: TRBJ2-1; DNA: TGTGCCAGCAGTTTATCCTACCGCCTCTTTACCCTTTACAATGAGCAGTTCTTC; CDR3: CASSLSYRLFTLYNEQFF
V: TRBV5-1; size: .; D: .; J: TRBJ1-1; DNA: TGCGCCAGCAGCTTAGACAGAGTCGACGGCACTGAAGCTTTCTTT; CDR3: CASSLDRVDGTEAFF
V: TRBV19; size: .; D: .; J: TRBJ2-1; DNA: TGTGCCAGTAGTTTTAACAATGAGCAGTTCTTC; CDR3: CASSFNNEQFF
V: TRBV7-9; size: .; D: TRBD1; J: TRBJ1-5; DNA: TGTGCCAGCAGCTATGGACAGGGGAATCAGCCCCAGCATTTT; CDR3: CASSYGQGNQPQHF
V: TRBV7-2; size: once; D: .; J: TRBJ1-3; DNA: TGTGCCAGCAGCTTAGAAGGGGTGAGCTCTGGAAACACCATATATTTT; CDR3: CASSLEGVSSGNTIYF
V: TRBV5-4; size: .; D: .; J: TRBJ1-5; DNA: TGTGCCAGCAGCTTGGATGGGGTTTGGGGGGATCAGCCCCAGCATTTT; CDR3: CASSLDGVWGDQPQHF
V: TRBV7-9; size: .; D: .; J: TRBJ1-4; DNA: TGTGCCAGCATACGGGGGGCAGGGGAAAAACTGTTTTTT; CDR3: CASIRGAGEKLFF
V: TRBV18; size: .; D: .; J: TRBJ1-2; DNA: TGTGCCAGCTCATTAAGACAGGATTCAGACTATGGCTACACCTTC; CDR3: CASSLRQDSDYGYTF
V: TRBV15; size: .; D: TRBD1; J: TRBJ1-4; DNA: TGTGCCACCAGCGAGGACAGGGATAATGAAAAACTGTTTTTT; CDR3: CATSEDRDNEKLFF
V: TRBV19; size: .; D: .; J: TRBJ2-3; DNA: TGTGCCAGTAGCGTCTCGGACAGCGCCTCGTGGGGGTTGGATACGCAGTATTTT; CDR3: CASSVSDSASWGLDTQYF
V: TRBV7-8; size: .; D: .; J: TRBJ2-7; DNA: TGTGCCAGCAGCCGACAGGTCCTAGCCCACGAGCAGTACTTC; CDR3: CASSRQVLAHEQYF
V: TRBV4-1; size: .; D: TRBD1; J: TRBJ2-3; DNA: TGCGCCAGCAGCCACCCACAGGGGGCGGACGGCACAGATACGCAGTATTTT; CDR3: CASSHPQGADGTDTQYF
V: TRBV6-1; size: .; D: .; J: TRBJ2-7; DNA: TGTGCTAGCAAAGTGGCAGGGGCCTACGAGCAGTACTTC; CDR3: CASKVAGAYEQYF
V: TRBV6-1; size: .; D: .; J: TRBJ2-3; DNA: TGTGCCAGCAACGGACCGGCAGGGGTGAGAGATACGCAGTATTTT; CDR3: CASNGPAGVRDTQYF
V: TRBV6-5; size: .; D: .; J: TRBJ2-3; DNA: TGTGCCAGCAGTTCAGGGGTTGGCACAGATACGCAGTATTTT; CDR3: CASSSGVGTDTQYF
V: TRBV6-1; size: .; D: .; J: TRBJ2-3; DNA: TGTGCCAGCAGTGGTGGAGGAGCCGGGGGGCATTGGGCTACGCAGTATTTT; CDR3: CASSGGGAGGHWATQYF
V: TRBV19; size: .; D: TRBD1; J: TRBJ1-3; DNA: TGTGCCAGTAGTATCACAGGGGGCATCTCTGGAAACACCATATATTTT; CDR3: CASSITGGISGNTIYF
V: TRBV13; size: few; D: .; J: TRBJ2-7; DNA: TGTGCCAGCAGCACCGCTATCACGGGGGACTACGAGCAGTACTTC; CDR3: CASSTAITGDYEQYF
V: TRBV19; size: .; D: TRBD1; J: TRBJ1-1; DNA: TGTGCCAGTAGTTCCGACAGGGAGATCACTGAAGCTTTCTTT; CDR3: CASSSDREITEAFF
V: TRBV16; size: .; D: .; J: TRBJ1-1; DNA: TGTGCCAGCAGCCAATCCTCGGAGGGTGAAGCTTTCTTT; CDR3: CASSQSSEGEAFF